The entry below gives a single T cell receptor beta chain sequence along with its context. Its antigen is unknown. The data belong to a study of cytomegalovirus exposure and HLA in healthy donors. This CDR3 spans 12 amino acids. V gave up 3 bases and J gave up 4 bases, with 9 bases separating them. The V gene's germline CDR1 is GTSNPN and CDR2 SVGIG (reference sequence). The PCR was carried out with 60 Vbeta primers and 13 Jbeta primers. Clones were read by immunoSEQ multiplex PCR, and TCRdb kept only the in-frame ones, dropping some. Of around 130,000 clones in the sample, about three quarters were seen once. Regarding the study as a whole: A prior analysis recorded that most TCR beta V segments were productive about 87% or about 30% of the time.

Healthy bone marrow donors made up the donor group. This clonotype originated in a human donor in good health. Sequencing was performed on PBMCs. V is TRBV30 and J is TRBJ1-2, with D uncertain. CDR3 sequence: CAWRLAFYGYTF. The CDR3 DNA is TGTGCCTGGAGGTTGGCTTTCTATGGCTACACCTTC.